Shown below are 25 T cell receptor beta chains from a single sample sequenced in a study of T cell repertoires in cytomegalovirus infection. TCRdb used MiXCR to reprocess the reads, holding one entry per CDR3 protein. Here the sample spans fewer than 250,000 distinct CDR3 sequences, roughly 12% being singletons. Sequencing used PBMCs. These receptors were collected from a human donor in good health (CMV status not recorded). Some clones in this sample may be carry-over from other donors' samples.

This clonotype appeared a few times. CDR3 sequence reads: CASSATGRNGYTF. The CDR3 region has the DNA TGTGCCAGCAGCGCGACGGGGAGGAATGGCTACACCTTC. The chain combines TRBV5-6 with TRBJ1-2; D remains ambiguous. V dropped 4 bases and J dropped 6 bases, with 13 bases sitting between them. The CDR3 runs to 13 residues. Germline loops: CDR1 SGHDT, CDR2 YYEEEE.

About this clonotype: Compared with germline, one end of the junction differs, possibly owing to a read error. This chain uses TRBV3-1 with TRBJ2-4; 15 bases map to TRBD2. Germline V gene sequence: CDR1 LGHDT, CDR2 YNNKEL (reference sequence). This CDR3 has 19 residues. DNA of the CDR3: TGTGCCAGCAGCCCTGGACTAGCGGGAGGGCTCGGACCCAAAAACATTCAGTGCTTC. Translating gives CASSPGLAGGLGPKNIQCF. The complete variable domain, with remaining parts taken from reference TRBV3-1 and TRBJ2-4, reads DTAVSQTPKYLVTQMGNDKSIKCEQNLGHDTMYWYKQDSKKFLKIMFSYNNKELIINETVPNRFSPKSPDKAHLNLHINSLELGDSAVYFCASSPGLAGGLGPKNIQCFGAGTRLSVL.

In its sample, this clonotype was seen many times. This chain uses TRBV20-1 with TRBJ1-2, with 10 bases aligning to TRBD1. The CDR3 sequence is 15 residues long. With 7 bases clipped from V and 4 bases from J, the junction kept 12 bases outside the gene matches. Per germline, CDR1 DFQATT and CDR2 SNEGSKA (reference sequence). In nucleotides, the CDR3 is TGCAGTGACGTGGAGTGGGACAGGGGTAGCTATGGCTACACCTTC. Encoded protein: CSDVEWDRGSYGYTF.

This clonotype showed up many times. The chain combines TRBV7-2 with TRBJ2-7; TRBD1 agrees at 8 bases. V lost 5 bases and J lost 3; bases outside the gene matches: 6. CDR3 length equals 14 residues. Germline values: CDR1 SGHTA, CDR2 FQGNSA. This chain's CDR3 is CASSNQGAGYEQYF. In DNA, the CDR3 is TGTGCCAGCAGCAACCAGGGGGCCGGCTACGAGCAGTACTTC.

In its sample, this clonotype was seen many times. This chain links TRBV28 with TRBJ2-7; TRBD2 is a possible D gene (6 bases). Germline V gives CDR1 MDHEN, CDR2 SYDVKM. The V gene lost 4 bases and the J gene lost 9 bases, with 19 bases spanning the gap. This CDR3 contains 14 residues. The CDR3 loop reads CASSSSPGEPGQYF. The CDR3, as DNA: TGTGCCAGCAGTTCCTCACCGGGGGAGCCAGGGCAGTACTTC.

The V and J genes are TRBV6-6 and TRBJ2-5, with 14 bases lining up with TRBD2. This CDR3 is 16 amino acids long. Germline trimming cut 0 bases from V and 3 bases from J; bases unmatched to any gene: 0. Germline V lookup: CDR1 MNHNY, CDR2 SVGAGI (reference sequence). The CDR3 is CASSYSGLAGEETQYF. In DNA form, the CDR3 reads TGTGCCAGCAGTTACTCGGGACTAGCGGGAGAAGAGACCCAGTACTTC.

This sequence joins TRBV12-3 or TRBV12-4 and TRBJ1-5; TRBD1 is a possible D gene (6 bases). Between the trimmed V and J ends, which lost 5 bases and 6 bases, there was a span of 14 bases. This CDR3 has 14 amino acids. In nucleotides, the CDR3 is TGTGCCAGCAGTCTACAGGGCTTCGGTCAGCCCCAGCATTTT. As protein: CASSLQGFGQPQHF.

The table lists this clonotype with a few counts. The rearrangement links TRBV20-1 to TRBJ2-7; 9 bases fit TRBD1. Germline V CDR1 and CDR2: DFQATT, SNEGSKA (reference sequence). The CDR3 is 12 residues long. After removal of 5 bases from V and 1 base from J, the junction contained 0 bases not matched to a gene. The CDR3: CSADRGSYEQYF. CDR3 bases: TGCAGTGCTGACAGGGGGTCCTACGAGCAGTACTTC.

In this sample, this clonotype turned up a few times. CDR3 sequence reads: CASTRFWGTDTQYF. CDR3 coding DNA: TGTGCCAGTACCCGATTTTGGGGGACAGATACGCAGTATTTT. The rearrangement links TRBV19 to TRBJ2-3, with D tentatively TRBD1 or TRBD2 (5 bases each). V lost 7 bases to trimming and J lost 3 bases, with 14 bases between them. Germline CDR1 and CDR2: LNHDA and SQIVND (reference sequence). This CDR3 contains 14 residues.

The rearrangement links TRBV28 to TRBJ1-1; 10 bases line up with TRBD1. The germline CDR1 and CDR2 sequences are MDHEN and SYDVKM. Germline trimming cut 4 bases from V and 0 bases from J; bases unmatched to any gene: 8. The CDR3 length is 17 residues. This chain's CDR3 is CASSYPGQGLLNTEAFF. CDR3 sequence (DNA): TGTGCCAGCAGTTATCCGGGACAGGGGCTCCTGAACACTGAAGCTTTCTTT.

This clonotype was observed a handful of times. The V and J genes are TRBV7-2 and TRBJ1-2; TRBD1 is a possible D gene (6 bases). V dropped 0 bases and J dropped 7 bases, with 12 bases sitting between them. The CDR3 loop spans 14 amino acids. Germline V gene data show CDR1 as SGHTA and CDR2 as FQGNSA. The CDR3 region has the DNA TGTGCCAGCAGCTTAGCAGGACAGCGAGGTGGCTACACCTTC. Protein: CASSLAGQRGGYTF.

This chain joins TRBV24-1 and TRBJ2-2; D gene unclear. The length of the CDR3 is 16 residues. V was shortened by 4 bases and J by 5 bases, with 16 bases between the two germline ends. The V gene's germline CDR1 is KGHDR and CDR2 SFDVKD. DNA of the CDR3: TGTGCCACCAGTGACCCCTCAGGACGGTTAACCGGGGAGCTGTTTTTT. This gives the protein CATSDPSGRLTGELFF.

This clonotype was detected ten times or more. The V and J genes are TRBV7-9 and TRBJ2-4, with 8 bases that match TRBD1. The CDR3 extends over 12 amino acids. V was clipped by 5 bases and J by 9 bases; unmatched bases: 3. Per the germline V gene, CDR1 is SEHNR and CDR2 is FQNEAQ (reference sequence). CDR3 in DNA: TGTGCCAGCAGCATACAGGGGGTCATTCAGTACTTC. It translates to CASSIQGVIQYF.

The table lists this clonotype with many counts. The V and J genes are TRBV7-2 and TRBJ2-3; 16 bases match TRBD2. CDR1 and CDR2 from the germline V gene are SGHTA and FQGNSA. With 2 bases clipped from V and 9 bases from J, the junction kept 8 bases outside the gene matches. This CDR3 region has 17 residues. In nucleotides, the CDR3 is TGTGCCAGCAGCTTATCTCCGGGACTAGCGGGAGGGCCGACGCAGTATTTT. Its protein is CASSLSPGLAGGPTQYF.

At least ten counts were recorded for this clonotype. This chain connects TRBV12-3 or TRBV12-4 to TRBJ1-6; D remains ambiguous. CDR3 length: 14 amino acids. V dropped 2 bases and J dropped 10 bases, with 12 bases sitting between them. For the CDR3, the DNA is TGTGCCAGCAGTTTAACCAGGTCGGAATCACCCCTCCACTTT. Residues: CASSLTRSESPLHF.

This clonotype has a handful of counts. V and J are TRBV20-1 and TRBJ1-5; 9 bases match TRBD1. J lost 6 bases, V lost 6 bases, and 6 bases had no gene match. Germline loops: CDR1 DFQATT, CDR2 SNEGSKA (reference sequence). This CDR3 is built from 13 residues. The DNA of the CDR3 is TGCAGTGCAGTGGACAGGGGACTTCAGCCCCAGCATTTT. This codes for CSAVDRGLQPQHF.

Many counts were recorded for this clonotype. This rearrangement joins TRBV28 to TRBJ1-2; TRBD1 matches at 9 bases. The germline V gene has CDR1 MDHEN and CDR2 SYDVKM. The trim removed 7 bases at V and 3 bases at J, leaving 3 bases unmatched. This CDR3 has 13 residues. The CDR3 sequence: CASTRDRDYGYTF. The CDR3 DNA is TGTGCCAGCACCCGGGACAGGGACTATGGCTACACCTTC.

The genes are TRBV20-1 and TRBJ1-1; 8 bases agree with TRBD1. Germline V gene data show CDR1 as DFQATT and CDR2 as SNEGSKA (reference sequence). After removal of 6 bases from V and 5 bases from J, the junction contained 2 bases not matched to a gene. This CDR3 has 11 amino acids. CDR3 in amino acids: CSARTGTEAFF. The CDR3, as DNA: TGCAGTGCCAGGACAGGGACTGAAGCTTTCTTT.

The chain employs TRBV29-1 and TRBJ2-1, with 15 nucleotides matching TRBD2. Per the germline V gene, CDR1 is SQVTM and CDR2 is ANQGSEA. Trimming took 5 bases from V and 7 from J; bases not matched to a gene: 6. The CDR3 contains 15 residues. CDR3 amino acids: CSVRTSGGAWNEQFF. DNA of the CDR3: TGCAGCGTTCGGACTAGCGGGGGGGCCTGGAATGAGCAGTTCTTC.

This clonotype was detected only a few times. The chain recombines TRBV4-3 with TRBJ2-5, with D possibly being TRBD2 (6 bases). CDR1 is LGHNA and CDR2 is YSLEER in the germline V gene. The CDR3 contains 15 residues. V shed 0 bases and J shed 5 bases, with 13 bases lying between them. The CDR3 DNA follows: TGCGCCAGCAGCCAAGAGAACGGGGGATGGGAGACCCAGTACTTC. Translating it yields CASSQENGGWETQYF.

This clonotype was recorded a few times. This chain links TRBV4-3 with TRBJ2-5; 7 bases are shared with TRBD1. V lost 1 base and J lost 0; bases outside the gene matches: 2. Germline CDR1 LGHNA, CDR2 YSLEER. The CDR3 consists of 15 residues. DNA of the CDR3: TGCGCCAGCAGCCAAGGGACAGGCGACCAAGAGACCCAGTACTTC. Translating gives CASSQGTGDQETQYF.

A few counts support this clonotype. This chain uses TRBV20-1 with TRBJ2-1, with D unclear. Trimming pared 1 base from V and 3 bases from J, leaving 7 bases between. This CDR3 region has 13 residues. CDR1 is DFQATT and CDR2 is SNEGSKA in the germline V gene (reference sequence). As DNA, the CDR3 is TGCAGTGCTAGAGGGACGGGCTACAATGAGCAGTTCTTC. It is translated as CSARGTGYNEQFF.

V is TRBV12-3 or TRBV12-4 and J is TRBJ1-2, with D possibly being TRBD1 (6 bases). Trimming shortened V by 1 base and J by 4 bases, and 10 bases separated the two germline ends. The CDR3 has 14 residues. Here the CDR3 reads CASSLGGGPYGYTF. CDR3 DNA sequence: TGTGCCAGCAGTTTAGGTGGGGGCCCCTATGGCTACACCTTC.

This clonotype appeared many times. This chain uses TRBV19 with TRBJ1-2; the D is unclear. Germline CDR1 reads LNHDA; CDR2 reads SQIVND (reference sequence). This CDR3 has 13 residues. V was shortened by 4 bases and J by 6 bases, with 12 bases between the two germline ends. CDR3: CASSTGPLDGYTF. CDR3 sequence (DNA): TGTGCCAGTAGTACCGGGCCTCTGGATGGCTACACCTTC.

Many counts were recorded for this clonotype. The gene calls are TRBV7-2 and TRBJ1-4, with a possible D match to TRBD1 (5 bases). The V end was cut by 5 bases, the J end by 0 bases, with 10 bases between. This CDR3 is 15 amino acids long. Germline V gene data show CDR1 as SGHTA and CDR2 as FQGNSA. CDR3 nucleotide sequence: TGTGCCAGCAGCGTCGGGGACGCAACTAATGAAAAACTGTTTTTT. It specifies CASSVGDATNEKLFF.